This T cell receptor (beta chain) was recovered during a study of blood T cells in healthy people across ages. Study-wide points: The study regarded diversity estimates from one million T cells as underestimates.

In regard to this clonotype: Its antigen remains unknown.

The CDR3 has 14 residues. Germline loops: CDR1 SGHTA, CDR2 FQGNSA. A second 7 to 11 cycle PCR used barcoded and J-beta primers. Each CDR3 protein is one row after TCRdb ran MiXCR on the 5' RACE reads. The sample lists around 790,000 distinct CDR3 sequences, 40% to 50% occurring once. The sample comprised blood. The V call is TRBV7-2, the J call TRBJ2-5; TRBD2 matches 9 bases. The assigned J gene may be wrong: the sequence end matches TRBJ2-7 better. This clonotype originated in a man aged 60 to 75 in good health. CDR3 DNA: TGTGCCAGCAGGGAGACTAGCGGCTCCTACGAGCAGTACTTC. Its protein product is CASRETSGSYEQYF.